The rows below give T cell receptor beta chains drawn from one sample of a study of human T cells and chemical hapten exposure. TCRdb redid the calling of the RACE reads with MiXCR, one entry per CDR3 protein. The sample contains 65,000 to 95,000 distinct CDR3 sequences, around 9.3% of which appear only once. The sequenced sample was whole blood. These receptors were collected from a female donor in good health. Some clones in this sample may be carry-over from other donors' samples. CDR3s include the opening cysteine and the closing phenylalanine or tryptophan. A D gene is named only where the DNA matches it firmly. Only some rows state a clone size, as once, few, many or a class for expanded clones.

v_call	d_call	clone_size	j_call	cdr3_aa	cdr3_nt
TRBV28	TRBD1	many	TRBJ2-2	CASSLGFGTDTGELFF	TGTGCCAGCAGTTTAGGATTCGGGACAGACACCGGGGAGCTGTTTTTT
TRBV5-5	.	.	TRBJ1-1	CASSLGHETVEAFF	TGTGCCAGCAGCTTGGGACATGAGACTGTTGAAGCTTTCTTT
TRBV12-3/TRBV12-4	TRBD2	few	TRBJ2-2	CASTTNRALAGPNTGELFF	TGTGCCAGCACCACTAACCGGGCACTAGCGGGGCCGAACACCGGGGAGCTGTTTTTT
TRBV5-6	TRBD1	many	TRBJ2-3	CASSQLTGDPDTQYF	TGTGCCAGCAGCCAACTTACAGGGGACCCAGATACGCAGTATTTT
TRBV18	TRBD1	.	TRBJ2-5	CASSPSGQGVGETQYF	TGTGCCAGCTCACCATCGGGACAGGGGGTAGGAGAGACCCAGTACTTC
TRBV29-1	TRBD2	many	TRBJ2-7	CSVNPGEGYEQYF	TGCAGCGTGAATCCGGGGGAGGGCTACGAGCAGTACTTC
TRBV19	.	.	TRBJ2-7	CASSNQVSYEQYF	TGTGCCAGTAGTAACCAGGTCAGCTACGAGCAGTACTTC
TRBV19	.	.	TRBJ1-5	CASSIEKRVYQPQHF	TGTGCCAGTAGTATAGAAAAAAGGGTGTACCAGCCCCAGCATTTT
TRBV11-2	.	.	TRBJ1-5	CASSLEPGFNQPQHF	TGTGCCAGCAGCTTAGAACCGGGGTTCAATCAGCCCCAGCATTTT
TRBV12-3/TRBV12-4	.	.	TRBJ2-1	CASTPGLYNEQFF	TGTGCCAGCACCCCGGGACTCTACAATGAGCAGTTCTTC
TRBV29-1	.	few	TRBJ2-6	CSVELVTSGANVLTF	TGCAGCGTTGAACTCGTCACTTCTGGGGCCAACGTCCTGACTTTC
TRBV2	.	.	TRBJ1-1	CASKVMRWGLTEAFF	TGTGCCAGCAAAGTGATGCGGTGGGGGTTGACTGAAGCTTTCTTT
TRBV6-5	.	few	TRBJ2-7	CASSYAGGEQYF	TGTGCCAGCAGTTACGCCGGGGGCGAGCAGTACTTC
TRBV6-6	.	.	TRBJ2-7	CASSYGGDVYEQYF	TGTGCCAGCAGTTACGGCGGGGACGTCTACGAGCAGTACTTC
TRBV14	.	.	TRBJ1-5	CASSQGGGSNQPQHF	TGTGCCAGCAGCCAAGGCGGAGGAAGCAATCAGCCCCAGCATTTT
TRBV5-8	.	many	TRBJ2-7	CASGPDGYYEQYF	TGTGCCAGCGGCCCGGACGGATACTACGAGCAGTACTTC
TRBV4-3	.	many	TRBJ2-3	CASSQLDTQYF	TGCGCCAGCAGCCAGCTCGATACGCAGTATTTT
TRBV6-5	.	.	TRBJ1-1	CASIQDAGNTEAFF	TGTGCCAGCATCCAGGATGCGGGAAACACTGAAGCTTTCTTT
TRBV15	.	many	TRBJ2-1	CATSGQREYNEQFF	TGTGCCACCAGCGGGCAAAGGGAGTACAATGAGCAGTTCTTC
TRBV6-6	.	many	TRBJ1-5	CASSQQGGNQPQHF	TGTGCCAGCAGTCAACAGGGCGGCAATCAGCCCCAGCATTTT
TRBV5-4	TRBD2	many	TRBJ2-3	CASSLAGLAGQQDTQYF	TGTGCCAGCAGCTTGGCCGGGCTAGCGGGGCAACAAGATACGCAGTATTTT
TRBV12-3/TRBV12-4	.	few	TRBJ1-5	CASSFARNQPQHF	TGTGCCAGCAGTTTTGCCAGGAATCAGCCCCAGCATTTT
TRBV20-1	.	many	TRBJ2-7	CSAFRERATQYF	TGCAGTGCGTTCCGGGAACGGGCTACGCAGTACTTC
TRBV29-1	TRBD1	.	TRBJ1-2	CSVEGGQAMIYGYTF	TGCAGCGTTGAAGGGGGACAGGCTATGATCTATGGCTACACCTTC
TRBV6-5	TRBD2	many	TRBJ2-2	CASTLAGEGGELFF	TGTGCCAGCACCCTAGCGGGGGAAGGCGGGGAGCTGTTTTTT
TRBV20-1	TRBD1	.	TRBJ2-3	CSASTPNGGQDTDTQYF	TGCAGTGCTAGTACTCCAAACGGGGGACAGGACACAGATACGCAGTATTTT
TRBV7-8	.	many	TRBJ2-1	CASSLAGQHNEQFF	TGTGCCAGCAGCTTAGCTGGACAGCACAATGAGCAGTTCTTC
TRBV2	.	.	TRBJ1-6	CASSEFNRNSPLHF	TGTGCCAGCAGTGAATTTAACAGGAATTCACCCCTCCACTTT
TRBV29-1	TRBD2	many	TRBJ2-7	CSVGQWLAGVSYGEQYF	TGCAGCGTTGGCCAGTGGCTAGCGGGGGTCTCCTACGGGGAGCAGTACTTC
TRBV5-1	.	many	TRBJ2-6	CASSRGSGANVLTF	TGTGCCAGCAGCCGGGGATCTGGGGCCAACGTCCTGACTTTC
TRBV6-2/TRBV6-3	.	few	TRBJ2-7	CASTRAAVFTSYEQYF	TGTGCCAGCACTAGGGCCGCGGTATTCACTTCCTACGAGCAGTACTTC
TRBV10-3	.	.	TRBJ2-7	CAISRDGYEQYF	TGTGCCATCAGTCGAGACGGCTACGAGCAGTACTTC
TRBV28	.	few	TRBJ2-7	CASSIETGALYEQYF	TGTGCCAGCAGCATAGAGACAGGCGCCCTCTACGAGCAGTACTTC
TRBV12-3/TRBV12-4	.	few	TRBJ2-7	CASSLFNEQYF	TGTGCCAGCAGTTTGTTTAACGAGCAGTACTTC
TRBV10-3	.	many	TRBJ1-6	CAIRGTRSSYNSPLHF	TGTGCCATCAGGGGGACAAGAAGCTCCTATAATTCACCCCTCCACTTT
TRBV5-6	.	many	TRBJ1-2	CASSFGSSNYGYTF	TGTGCCAGCAGCTTCGGAAGTAGCAACTATGGCTACACCTTC
TRBV14	TRBD1	.	TRBJ2-1	CASSLGQGLRYEQFF	TGTGCCAGCAGCCTCGGACAGGGTTTAAGATATGAGCAGTTCTTC
TRBV5-1	.	medium-sized	TRBJ2-7	CASSLGYEQYF	TGTGCCAGCAGCTTGGGCTACGAGCAGTACTTC
TRBV7-6	.	.	TRBJ1-1	CASSLGPAATTNTEAFF	TGTGCCAGCAGCTTAGGTCCGGCCGCTACGACGAACACTGAAGCTTTCTTT
TRBV19	.	.	TRBJ2-3	CASSWAEDTDTQYF	TGTGCCAGTAGTTGGGCAGAAGACACAGATACGCAGTATTTT
TRBV7-9	TRBD2	.	TRBJ2-2	CASSHPGLAGVWGTGELFF	TGTGCCAGCAGCCATCCGGGACTAGCGGGGGTCTGGGGCACCGGGGAGCTGTTTTTT
TRBV28	.	few	TRBJ1-2	CASSITLLGAVGGYTF	TGTGCCAGCAGTATAACCCTTCTGGGGGCAGTCGGTGGCTACACCTTC
TRBV2	.	few	TRBJ2-1	CASHDNSKNEQFF	TGTGCCAGCCATGACAACTCAAAGAATGAGCAGTTCTTC
TRBV3-1	.	few	TRBJ2-7	CASSHPGRLVEQYF	TGTGCCAGCAGCCACCCGGGTCGCCTAGTGGAGCAGTACTTC
TRBV5-8	.	few	TRBJ2-1	CASRRQLPSYNEQFF	TGTGCCAGCCGCCGTCAACTCCCCTCCTACAATGAGCAGTTCTTC
TRBV6-6	.	few	TRBJ2-5	CASSYGPRSRETQYF	TGTGCCAGCAGTTACGGACCCCGATCCCGGGAGACCCAGTACTTC
TRBV20-1	.	.	TRBJ2-7	CSASYRSNEQYF	TGCAGTGCTAGTTATCGGTCTAACGAGCAGTACTTC
TRBV7-3	.	.	TRBJ1-1	CASSPSHTGFTEAFF	TGTGCCAGCAGCCCTTCCCATACAGGGTTCACTGAAGCTTTCTTT
TRBV6-5	TRBD1	few	TRBJ2-7	CASSRTDRGPTPYEQYF	TGTGCCAGCAGCCGGACGGACAGGGGCCCGACCCCCTACGAGCAGTACTTC
TRBV20-1	.	many	TRBJ2-7	CSARMVATTYEQYF	TGCAGTGCTAGAATGGTGGCCACTACCTACGAGCAGTACTTC
TRBV11-2	.	few	TRBJ2-4	CASSLQGLAKNIQYF	TGTGCCAGCAGCTTACAGGGACTAGCCAAAAACATTCAGTACTTC
TRBV29-1	.	many	TRBJ1-1	CSVEEVLNTEAFF	TGCAGCGTTGAAGAGGTCCTGAACACTGAAGCTTTCTTT
TRBV4-3	.	.	TRBJ2-4	CASSQEGIRVAKNIQYF	TGCGCCAGCAGCCAGGAAGGGATTAGGGTAGCCAAAAACATTCAGTACTTC
TRBV6-5	TRBD2	.	TRBJ2-3	CASSRASGGCTDTQYF	TGTGCCAGCAGCCGGGCTAGCGGGGGTTGCACAGATACGCAGTATTTT